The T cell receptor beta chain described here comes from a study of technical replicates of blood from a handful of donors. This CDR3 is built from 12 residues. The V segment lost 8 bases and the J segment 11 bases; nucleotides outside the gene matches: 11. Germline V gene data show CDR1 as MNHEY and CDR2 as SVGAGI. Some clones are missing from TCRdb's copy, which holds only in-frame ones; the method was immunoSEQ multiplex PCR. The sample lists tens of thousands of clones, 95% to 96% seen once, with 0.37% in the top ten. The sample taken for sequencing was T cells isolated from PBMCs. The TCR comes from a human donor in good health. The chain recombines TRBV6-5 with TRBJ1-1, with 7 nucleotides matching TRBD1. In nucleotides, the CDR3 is TGTGCCAGCCCCATAGATGACAGGGTGGCTTTCTTT. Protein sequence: CASPIDDRVAFF.